These 17 T cell receptor beta chains originate from one sample sequenced in a study of T-cell reconstitution after alpha-beta-depleted transplantation in children. The TCRbeta library incorporated unique molecular identifiers. A single record per CDR3 protein comes from TCRdb applying MiXCR to the PCR reads. The sample holds approximately 500,000 distinct CDR3 sequences, 25% to 30% seen once. The sample consisted of PBMCs, taken before TCRalphabeta/CD19-depleted stem cell transplant. All receptors derive from a boy in the first two years of life with Wiskott-Aldrich syndrome, due to receive a stem cell transplant.

This clonotype appeared a few times. The V call is TRBV5-1, the J call TRBJ2-2; D may be TRBD2 (5 bases). Germline V gene lookup returns CDR1 SGHRS and CDR2 YFSETQ. Trimming stripped 4 bases from V and 0 bases from J, with 13 bases between. The CDR3 spans 16 residues. The CDR3 is CASSAGSAANTGELFF. CDR3 bases: TGCGCCAGCAGCGCCGGGTCAGCGGCGAACACCGGGGAGCTGTTTTTT.

The chain joins TRBV12-3 or TRBV12-4 to TRBJ1-5; possibly TRBD1 for D (5 bases). The CDR3 contains 16 residues. Trimming removed 4 bases from V and 0 bases from J, with 13 bases in between. The CDR3 sequence is CASSSSGRHSNQPQHF. Here the CDR3 DNA reads TGTGCCAGCAGTTCGTCGGGACGTCATAGCAATCAGCCCCAGCATTTT.

The J gene is TRBJ2-7, the V gene TRBV3-1; 9 bases agree with TRBD2. The V gene's germline CDR1 is LGHDT and CDR2 YNNKEL (reference sequence). The length of the CDR3 is 15 residues. V shed 1 base and J 4 bases; nucleotides not matched to a gene: 5. The CDR3 spells CASSQGLADLYEQYF. The DNA of the CDR3 is TGTGCCAGCAGCCAAGGACTAGCGGATTTATACGAGCAGTACTTC.

The CDR3 DNA reads TGTGCCAGCAGCATTTTAGAGAATCAGCCCCAGCATTTT. Translated, it gives CASSILENQPQHF. V gene TRBV6-6 combines with J gene TRBJ1-5; D unclear. The V end was cut by 6 bases, the J end by 4 bases, with 10 bases between. Germline lookup yields CDR1 MNHNY and CDR2 SVGAGI (reference sequence). The CDR3 totals 13 residues.

This clonotype was seen a handful of times. The chain links TRBV5-1 to TRBJ2-1, with 10 bases that match TRBD2. The CDR3 loop spans 15 amino acids. Germline CDR1 and CDR2: SGHRS and YFSETQ. V lost 4 bases and J lost 6; bases outside the gene matches: 7. The CDR3 is CASSRIAGGFNEQFF. Here the CDR3 DNA reads TGCGCCAGCAGCCGAATAGCGGGAGGTTTCAATGAGCAGTTCTTC.

A few counts support this clonotype. The rearrangement joins TRBV29-1 to TRBJ2-5; D might be TRBD1 or TRBD2, each matching 5 bases. The V and J ends lost 4 bases and 5 bases respectively, with 17 bases between them. The CDR3 is made up of 14 amino acids. Germline V gene sequence: CDR1 SQVTM, CDR2 ANQGSEA. In nucleotides, the CDR3 is TGCAGCGTTGGCAGAGGAGCCGGGGCGGAGACCCAGTACTTC. This gives the protein CSVGRGAGAETQYF. The whole variable domain, filled in from reference TRBV29-1 and TRBJ2-5, reads SAVISQKPSRDICQRGTSLTIQCQVDSQVTMMFWYRQQPGQSLTLIATANQGSEATYESGFVIDKFPISRPNLTFSTLTVSNMSPEDSSIYLCSVGRGAGAETQYFGPGTRLLVL.

This clonotype came up a few times. V and J are TRBV24-1 and TRBJ1-2, with D possibly matching TRBD1 (6 bases). CDR1 is KGHDR, CDR2 SFDVKD, per germline. This CDR3 contains 13 residues. V gave up 4 bases and J gave up 8 bases, with 13 bases separating them. The CDR3, as DNA: TGTGCCACCAGTGAAACAGGGAATGGAGGCTACACCTTC. Amino acid sequence: CATSETGNGGYTF.

This clonotype was seen a few times. In DNA, the CDR3 is TGTGCCAGCAGCTTAGTTCGGCCAGGGGAGCTGTTTTTT. Translation gives CASSLVRPGELFF. This chain joins TRBV7-6 and TRBJ2-2, with D hard to call. Germline V lookup: CDR1 SGHVS, CDR2 FNYEAQ. The ends were cut back, 1 base at V and 8 bases at J, with 8 bases in the middle. CDR3 length: 13 residues. The whole variable domain, filled in from reference TRBV7-6 and TRBJ2-2, reads GAGVSQSPRYKVTKRGQDVALRCDPISGHVSLYWYRQALGQGPEFLTYFNYEAQQDKSGLPNDRFSAERPEGSISTLTIQRTEQRDSAMYRCASSLVRPGELFFGEGSRLTVL.

This clonotype has more than one count but fewer than ten. The CDR3 DNA reads as TGTGCCAGCAGCTTTAGCGGACCCTCCTACAATGAGCAGTTCTTC. The encoded protein is CASSFSGPSYNEQFF. V and J are TRBV7-8 and TRBJ2-1; TRBD2 is a possible D gene (6 bases). This CDR3 spans 15 amino acids. Per germline, CDR1 SGHVS and CDR2 FQNEAQ. Trimming removed 3 bases from V and 0 bases from J, with 9 bases in between.

The chain uses TRBV12-3 or TRBV12-4 and TRBJ2-3, with 10 bases aligning to TRBD1. The CDR3 loop spans 15 amino acids. V trimming: 5 bases; J trimming: 3 bases; junction bases outside the gene matches: 5. The CDR3 loop reads CASSRTGGMTDTQYF. CDR3 in DNA: TGTGCCAGCAGTCGGACAGGGGGTATGACAGATACGCAGTATTTT.

In this sample, this clonotype turned up many times. The V call is TRBV29-1, the J call TRBJ1-1; 7 nucleotides align to TRBD1. This CDR3 spans 15 amino acids. With 6 bases clipped from V and 2 bases from J, the junction kept 12 bases outside the gene matches. From germline, CDR1 is SQVTM and CDR2 ANQGSEA. CDR3 bases: TGCAGCGTGAGGGGACAGCCCTCGGGTAACACTGAAGCTTTCTTT. It specifies CSVRGQPSGNTEAFF.

V is TRBV6-1 and J is TRBJ1-1; D gene ambiguous. Germline-derived CDR1 and CDR2 are MNHNS and SASEGT. V lost 3 bases and J lost 0, with 8 bases in between. The CDR3 runs to 14 residues. CDR3 sequence: CASSDPRVNTEAFF. The CDR3 DNA sequence: TGTGCCAGCAGTGATCCAAGGGTGAACACTGAAGCTTTCTTT.

The chain has TRBV7-9 and TRBJ2-3; 7 bases are a match to TRBD2. V lost 1 base, J lost 0 bases, and 1 base stayed unmatched. The germline gives CDR1 SEHNR, CDR2 FQNEAQ (reference sequence). CDR3 size: 15 residues. CDR3 in amino acids: CASSLEGGSTDTQYF. CDR3 coding DNA: TGTGCCAGCAGCTTAGAGGGAGGGAGCACAGATACGCAGTATTTT.

This clonotype was seen a few times. This chain links TRBV7-8 with TRBJ1-2; tentatively, D is TRBD1 (5 bases). CDR1 and CDR2 (germline): SGHVS, FQNEAQ. The CDR3 has 16 amino acids. V was clipped by 4 bases and J by 0 bases, with 15 bases between them. CDR3 amino acids: CASSSTGGRANYGYTF. Written as DNA, the CDR3 is TGTGCCAGCAGCTCCACAGGCGGGAGGGCTAACTATGGCTACACCTTC.

This sequence joins TRBV27 and TRBJ2-2, with 8 bases matching TRBD1. The CDR3 runs 17 residues. Germline trimming cut 1 base from V and 2 bases from J; bases unmatched to any gene: 6. Germline-derived CDR1 and CDR2 are MNHEY and SMNVEV (reference sequence). CDR3 sequence: CASSLFRTGLNTGELFF. The CDR3 DNA reads TGTGCCAGCAGTTTATTCCGGACAGGGCTTAACACCGGGGAGCTGTTTTTT.

This chain connects TRBV5-1 to TRBJ2-7; maybe TRBD2 (6 bases). Germline loops: CDR1 SGHRS, CDR2 YFSETQ. The CDR3 has 14 amino acids. Trimming stripped 4 bases from V and 5 bases from J, with 16 bases between. In DNA form, the CDR3 reads TGCGCCAGCAGCCTCACGGGAGTATTGAACGAGCAGTACTTC. It codes for CASSLTGVLNEQYF.

The rearrangement joins TRBV29-1 to TRBJ2-2; D assignment may be TRBD1 or TRBD2 (6 bases each). The CDR3 spans 15 residues. Trimming removed 6 bases at V and 2 bases at J, with 16 bases between. From germline, CDR1 is SQVTM and CDR2 ANQGSEA. CDR3 region: CSVGGTEHNTGELFF. The CDR3 DNA sequence: TGCAGCGTAGGGGGGACCGAACATAACACCGGGGAGCTGTTTTTT.